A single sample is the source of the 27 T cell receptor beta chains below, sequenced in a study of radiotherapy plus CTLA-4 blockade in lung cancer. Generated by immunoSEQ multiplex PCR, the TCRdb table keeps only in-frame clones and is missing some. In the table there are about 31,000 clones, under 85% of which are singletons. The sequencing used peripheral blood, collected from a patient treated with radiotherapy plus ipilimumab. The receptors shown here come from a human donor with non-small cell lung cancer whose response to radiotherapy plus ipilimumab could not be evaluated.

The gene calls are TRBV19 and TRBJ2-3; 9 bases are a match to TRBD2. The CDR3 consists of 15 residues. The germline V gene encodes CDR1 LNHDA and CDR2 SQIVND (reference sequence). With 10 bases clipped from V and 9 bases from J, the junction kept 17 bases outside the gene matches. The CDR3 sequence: CATSRGLAVGGTQYF. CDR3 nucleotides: TGTGCCACCTCTCGGGGACTAGCAGTTGGGGGGACGCAGTATTTT. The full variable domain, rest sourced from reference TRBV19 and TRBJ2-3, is DGGITQSPKYLFRKEGQNVTLSCEQNLNHDAMYWYRQDPGQGLRLIYYSQIVNDFQKGDIAEGYSVSREKKESFPLTVTSAQKNPTAFYLCATSRGLAVGGTQYFGPGTRLTVL.

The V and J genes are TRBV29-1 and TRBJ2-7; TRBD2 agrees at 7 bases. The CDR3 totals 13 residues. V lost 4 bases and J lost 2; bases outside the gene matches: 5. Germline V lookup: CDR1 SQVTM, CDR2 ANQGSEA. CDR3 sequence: CSVVSGATYEQYF. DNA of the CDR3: TGCAGCGTTGTCAGCGGGGCAACCTACGAGCAGTACTTC.

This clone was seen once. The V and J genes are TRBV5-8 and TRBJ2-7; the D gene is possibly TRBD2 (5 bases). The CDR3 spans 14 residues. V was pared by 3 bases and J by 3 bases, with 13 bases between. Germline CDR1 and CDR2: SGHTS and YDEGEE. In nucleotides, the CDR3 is TGTGCCAGCAGCTCCGTGGGTCGGGACTACGAGCAGTACTTC. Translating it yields CASSSVGRDYEQYF.

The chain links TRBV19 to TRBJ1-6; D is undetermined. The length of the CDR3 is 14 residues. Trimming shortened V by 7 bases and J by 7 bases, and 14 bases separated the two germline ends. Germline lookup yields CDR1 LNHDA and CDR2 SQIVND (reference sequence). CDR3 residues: CASISRERNSPLHF. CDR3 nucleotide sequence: TGTGCCAGTATTTCAAGGGAGCGGAATTCACCCCTCCACTTT. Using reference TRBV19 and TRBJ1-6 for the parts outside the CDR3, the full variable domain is DGGITQSPKYLFRKEGQNVTLSCEQNLNHDAMYWYRQDPGQGLRLIYYSQIVNDFQKGDIAEGYSVSREKKESFPLTVTSAQKNPTAFYLCASISRERNSPLHFGNGTRLTVT.

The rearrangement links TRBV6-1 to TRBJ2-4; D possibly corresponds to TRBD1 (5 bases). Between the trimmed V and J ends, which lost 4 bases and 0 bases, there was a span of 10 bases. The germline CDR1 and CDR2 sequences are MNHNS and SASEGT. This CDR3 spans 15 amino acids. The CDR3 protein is CASSAPGLAKNIQYF. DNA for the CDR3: TGTGCCAGCAGTGCGCCAGGGCTAGCCAAAAACATTCAGTACTTC.

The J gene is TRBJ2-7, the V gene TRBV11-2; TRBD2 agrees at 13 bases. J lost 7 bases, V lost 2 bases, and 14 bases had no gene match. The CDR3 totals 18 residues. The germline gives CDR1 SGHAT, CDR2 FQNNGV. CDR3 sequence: CASSLRRGTSGGVIEQYF. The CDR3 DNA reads TGTGCCAGCAGCTTAAGGCGAGGCACTAGCGGGGGGGTTATAGAGCAGTACTTC.

DNA for the CDR3: TGCGCCAGCAGACCGGGACAGGGAGGTTATAATGAAAAACTGTTTTTT. Translation gives CASRPGQGGYNEKLFF. The chain has TRBV4-1 and TRBJ1-4, with TRBD1 identical over 9 bases. V lost 6 bases to trimming and J lost 4 bases; unmatched junction nucleotides: 9. Germline CDR1 reads MGHRA; CDR2 reads YSYEKL. There are 16 residues in the CDR3.

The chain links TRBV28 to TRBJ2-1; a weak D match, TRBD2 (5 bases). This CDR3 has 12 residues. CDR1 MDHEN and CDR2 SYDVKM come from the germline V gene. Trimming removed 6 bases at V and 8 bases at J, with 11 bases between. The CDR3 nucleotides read TGTGCCAGCAGGGACTCAAACGATGAGCAGTTCTTC. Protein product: CASRDSNDEQFF.

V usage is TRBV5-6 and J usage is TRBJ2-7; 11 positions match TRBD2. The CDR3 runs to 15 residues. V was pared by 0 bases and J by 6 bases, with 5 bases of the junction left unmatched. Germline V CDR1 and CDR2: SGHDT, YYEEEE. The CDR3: CASSLAASGRLEQYF. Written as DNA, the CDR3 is TGTGCCAGCAGCTTGGCGGCTAGCGGGAGGCTCGAGCAGTACTTC.

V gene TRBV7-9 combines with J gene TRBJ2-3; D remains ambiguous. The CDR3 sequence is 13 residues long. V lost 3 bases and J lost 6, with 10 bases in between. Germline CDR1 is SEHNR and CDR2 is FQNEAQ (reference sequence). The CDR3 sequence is CASSFSRSDTQYF. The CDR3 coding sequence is TGTGCCAGCAGCTTTTCCCGTAGTGATACGCAGTATTTT.

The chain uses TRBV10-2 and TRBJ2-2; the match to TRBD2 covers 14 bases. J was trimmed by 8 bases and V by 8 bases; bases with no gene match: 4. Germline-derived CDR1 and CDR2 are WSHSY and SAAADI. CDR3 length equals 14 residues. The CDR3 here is CASGTSGSEGELFF. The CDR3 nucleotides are TGCGCCAGCGGGACTAGCGGGAGCGAAGGGGAGCTGTTTTTT.

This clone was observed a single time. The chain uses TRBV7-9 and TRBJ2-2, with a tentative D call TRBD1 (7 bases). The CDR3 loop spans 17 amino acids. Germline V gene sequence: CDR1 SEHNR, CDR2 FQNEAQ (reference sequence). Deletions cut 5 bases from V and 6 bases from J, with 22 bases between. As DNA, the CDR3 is TGTGCCAGCAGCCGGAGACTTGGGGGCAGGGGGGCCGGGGAGCTGTTTTTT. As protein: CASSRRLGGRGAGELFF.

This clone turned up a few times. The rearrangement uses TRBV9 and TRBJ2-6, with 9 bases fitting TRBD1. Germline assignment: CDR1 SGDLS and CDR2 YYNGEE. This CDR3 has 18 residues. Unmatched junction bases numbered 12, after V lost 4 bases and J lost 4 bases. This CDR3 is CASSPRDRVRSGANVLTF. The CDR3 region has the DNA TGTGCCAGCAGCCCCCGGGACAGGGTGAGGTCCGGGGCCAACGTCCTGACTTTC.

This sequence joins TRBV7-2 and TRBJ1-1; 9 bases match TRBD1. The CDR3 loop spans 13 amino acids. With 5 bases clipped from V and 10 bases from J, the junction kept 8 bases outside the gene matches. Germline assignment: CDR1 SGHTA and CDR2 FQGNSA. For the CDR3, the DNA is TGTGCCAGCAGCCCTCGGGACAGGGTTCCAGCTTTCTTT. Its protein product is CASSPRDRVPAFF.

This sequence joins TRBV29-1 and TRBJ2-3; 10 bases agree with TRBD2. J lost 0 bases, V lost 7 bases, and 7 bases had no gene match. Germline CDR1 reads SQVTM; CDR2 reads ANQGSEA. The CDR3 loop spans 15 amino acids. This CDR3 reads CSASGLAASTDTQYF. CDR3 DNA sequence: TGCAGCGCCTCAGGACTAGCGGCTAGCACAGATACGCAGTATTTT.

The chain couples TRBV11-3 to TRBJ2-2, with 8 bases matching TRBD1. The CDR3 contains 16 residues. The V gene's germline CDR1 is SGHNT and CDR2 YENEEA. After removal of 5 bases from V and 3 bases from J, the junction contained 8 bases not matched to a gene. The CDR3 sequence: CASSVRTGWDTGELFF. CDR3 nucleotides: TGTGCCAGCAGCGTACGGACAGGGTGGGACACCGGGGAGCTGTTTTTT.

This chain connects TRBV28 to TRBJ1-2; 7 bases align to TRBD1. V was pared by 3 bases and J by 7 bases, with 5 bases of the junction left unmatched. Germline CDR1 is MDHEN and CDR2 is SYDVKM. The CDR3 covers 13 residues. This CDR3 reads CASSLVTGPGYTF. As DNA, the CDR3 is TGTGCCAGCAGTTTGGTGACAGGGCCTGGCTACACCTTC.

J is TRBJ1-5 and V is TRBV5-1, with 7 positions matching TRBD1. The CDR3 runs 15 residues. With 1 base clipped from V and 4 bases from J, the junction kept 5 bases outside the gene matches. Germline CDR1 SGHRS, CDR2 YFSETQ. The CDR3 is CASSLSPGGNQPQHF. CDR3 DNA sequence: TGCGCCAGCAGCTTGTCCCCAGGGGGTAATCAGCCCCAGCATTTT.

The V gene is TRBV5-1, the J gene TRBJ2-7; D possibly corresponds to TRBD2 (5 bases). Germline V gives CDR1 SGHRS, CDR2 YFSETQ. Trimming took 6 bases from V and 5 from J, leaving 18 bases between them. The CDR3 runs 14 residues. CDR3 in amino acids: CASNPSSTGNEQYF. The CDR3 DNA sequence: TGCGCCAGCAACCCATCTTCGACGGGGAACGAGCAGTACTTC. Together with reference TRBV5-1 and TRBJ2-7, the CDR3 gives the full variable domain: KAGVTQTPRYLIKTRGQQVTLSCSPISGHRSVSWYQQTPGQGLQFLFEYFSETQRNKGNFPGRFSGRQFSNSRSEMNVSTLELGDSALYLCASNPSSTGNEQYFGPGTRLTVT.

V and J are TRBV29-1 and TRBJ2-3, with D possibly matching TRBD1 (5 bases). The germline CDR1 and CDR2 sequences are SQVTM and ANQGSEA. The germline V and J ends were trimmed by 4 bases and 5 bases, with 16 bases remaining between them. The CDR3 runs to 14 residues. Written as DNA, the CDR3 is TGCAGCGTTGGGTCTACAGGTCAGGGAGATACGCAGTATTTT. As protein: CSVGSTGQGDTQYF.

DNA of the CDR3: TGTGCCAGCAGTTTACGGAGGTCCCGCTCCTACAATGAGCAGTTCTTC. As protein: CASSLRRSRSYNEQFF. The V call is TRBV28, the J call TRBJ2-1, with D maybe TRBD2 (5 bases). From germline, CDR1 is MDHEN and CDR2 SYDVKM. V was pared by 2 bases and J by 0 bases, with 11 bases between. The CDR3 totals 16 residues.

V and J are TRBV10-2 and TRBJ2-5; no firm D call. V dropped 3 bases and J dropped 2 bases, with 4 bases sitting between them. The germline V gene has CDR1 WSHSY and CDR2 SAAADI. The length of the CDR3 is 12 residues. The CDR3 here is CASSEQQETQYF. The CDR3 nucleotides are TGCGCCAGCAGTGAACAGCAAGAGACCCAGTACTTC.

This CDR3 is CASSPRETPTYEQYF. CDR3 nucleotides: TGTGCCAGCAGCCCCCGTGAGACACCAACCTACGAGCAGTACTTC. This rearrangement joins TRBV11-2 to TRBJ2-7; D unresolved. Germline CDR1 SGHAT, CDR2 FQNNGV. V lost 5 bases and J lost 2, with 16 bases in between. The CDR3 consists of 15 residues.

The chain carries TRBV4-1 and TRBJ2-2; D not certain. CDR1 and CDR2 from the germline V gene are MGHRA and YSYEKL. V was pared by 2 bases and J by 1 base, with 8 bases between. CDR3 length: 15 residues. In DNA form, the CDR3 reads TGCGCCAGCAGCCAAAATTCACAGAACACCGGGGAGCTGTTTTTT. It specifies CASSQNSQNTGELFF.

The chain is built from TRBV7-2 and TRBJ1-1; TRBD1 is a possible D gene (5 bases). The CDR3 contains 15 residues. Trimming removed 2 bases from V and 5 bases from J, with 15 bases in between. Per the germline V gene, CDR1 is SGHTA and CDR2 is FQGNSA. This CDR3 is CASSLLPGRGTEAFF. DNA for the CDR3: TGTGCCAGCAGCTTATTGCCAGGGCGGGGTACTGAAGCTTTCTTT.

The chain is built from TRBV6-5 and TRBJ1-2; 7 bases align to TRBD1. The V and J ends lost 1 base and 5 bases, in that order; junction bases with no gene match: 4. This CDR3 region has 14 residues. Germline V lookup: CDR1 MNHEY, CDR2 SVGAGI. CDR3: CASSYLRDSYGYTF. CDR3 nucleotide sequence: TGTGCCAGCAGTTACTTACGGGACAGTTATGGCTACACCTTC.

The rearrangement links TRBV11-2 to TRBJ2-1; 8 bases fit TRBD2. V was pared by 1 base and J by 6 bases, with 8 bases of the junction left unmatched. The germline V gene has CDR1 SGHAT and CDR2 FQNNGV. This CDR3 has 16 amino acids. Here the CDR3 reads CASSLVSGSSGNEQFF. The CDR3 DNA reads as TGTGCCAGCAGCTTAGTGAGCGGGAGCTCCGGCAATGAGCAGTTCTTC.